The clone carrying this T cell receptor (beta chain) was observed a single time. Sequencing was performed with immunoSEQ multiplex PCR; in TCRdb, only in-frame clones are kept and a portion is missing. The sample holds 60,000 to 95,000 clones, 80% to 90% seen once. These data belong to a study of T cell responses to AZD1222 COVID-19 vaccine. The ends were cut back, 7 bases at V and 6 bases at J, with 27 bases in the middle. Germline lookup yields CDR1 MDHEN and CDR2 SYDVKM. This CDR3 comprises 17 residues. This TCR was sampled from an adult who received the AZD1222 COVID-19 vaccine. The sequences come from peripheral blood, collected 28 days after the second AZD1222 dose. The gene calls are TRBV28 and TRBJ1-2; the D gene is possibly TRBD1 (5 bases). This CDR3 is CASTTIGSTVTRDGYTF. Here the CDR3 DNA reads TGTGCCAGCACCACCATAGGGTCGACAGTCACCCGAGATGGCTACACCTTC.